These 30 T cell receptor beta chains were sequenced from one sample in a study of blood T cell repertoires in COVID-19. The repertoire was sequenced with immunoSEQ multiplex PCR; TCRdb's copy has only in-frame clones and lacks some. The sample includes over 45,000 clones, roughly 84% of them seen just once. Source material: peripheral blood. The source is a man in his 70s with active COVID-19.

The CDR3 nucleotides are TGTGCCAGCAGTTACGTGAAGGCGTCGGGAGCCACCGGGGAGCTGTTTTTT. It is translated as CASSYVKASGATGELFF. The chain joins TRBV6-2 or TRBV6-3 to TRBJ2-2; D may be TRBD2 (6 bases). The V gene's germline CDR1 is MNHEY and CDR2 SVGEGT. There are 17 residues in the CDR3. Trimming shortened V by 2 bases and J by 4 bases, and 17 bases separated the two germline ends.

This chain joins TRBV9 and TRBJ2-2; D is ambiguous. Germline CDR1 reads SGDLS; CDR2 reads YYNGEE. Trimming stripped 0 bases from V and 3 bases from J, with 9 bases between. This CDR3 is built from 15 residues. The CDR3 coding sequence is TGTGCCAGCAGCGTAGTCGCAGAAGACACCGGGGAGCTGTTTTTT. Encoded protein: CASSVVAEDTGELFF.

The genes are TRBV6-6 and TRBJ2-7; 8 bases align to TRBD1. Germline V CDR1 and CDR2: MNHNY, SVGAGI (reference sequence). This CDR3 is 17 amino acids long. The V and J ends lost 5 bases and 2 bases, in that order; junction bases with no gene match: 14. The CDR3 DNA follows: TGTGCCAGCAGTCCTATCGCGTGGACAGGGAGGACCTACGAGCAGTACTTC. It is translated as CASSPIAWTGRTYEQYF.

This rearrangement joins TRBV7-2 to TRBJ1-2; 10 nucleotides agree with TRBD1. The CDR3 extends over 15 amino acids. The V segment lost 4 bases and the J segment 4 bases; nucleotides outside the gene matches: 6. Germline lookup yields CDR1 SGHTA and CDR2 FQGNSA. The CDR3 loop reads CASSSGTGDPYGYTF. The CDR3 DNA reads TGTGCCAGCAGCTCCGGGACAGGGGATCCCTATGGCTACACCTTC. Filled out from reference TRBV7-2 and TRBJ1-2, the complete variable domain reads GAGVSQSPSNKVTEKGKDVELRCDPISGHTALYWYRQSLGQGLEFLIYFQGNSAPDKSGLPSDRFSAERTGGSVSTLTIQRTQQEDSAVYLCASSSGTGDPYGYTFGSGTRLTVV.

The chain uses TRBV19 and TRBJ1-1, with D perhaps TRBD1 (5 bases). This CDR3 is 15 amino acids long. Germline V gene lookup returns CDR1 LNHDA and CDR2 SQIVND (reference sequence). V was shortened by 7 bases and J by 5 bases, with 20 bases between the two germline ends. Written as DNA, the CDR3 is TGTGCCAGTACTCCCGGGGGGGGGAGCAAGACTGAAGCTTTCTTT. Protein product: CASTPGGGSKTEAFF.

The V call is TRBV19, the J call TRBJ1-1; D is possibly TRBD1 (5 bases). Per the germline V gene, CDR1 is LNHDA and CDR2 is SQIVND (reference sequence). Trimming took off 5 bases at V and 4 bases at J, with 17 bases between the two ends. The CDR3 spans 15 residues. CDR3 DNA sequence: TGTGCCAGTAGTGTTAATTTGGGACTCGCCACTGAAGCTTTCTTT. This sequence encodes CASSVNLGLATEAFF.

The chain combines TRBV10-3 with TRBJ2-3; 11 bases are a match to TRBD2. CDR1 and CDR2 (germline): ENHRY, SYGVKD. V dropped 8 bases and J dropped 0; count of bases not matched to a gene: 4. The CDR3 is made up of 15 amino acids. The CDR3 DNA sequence: TGTGCCATCGCGGGGACTAGCGGTAGCACAGATACGCAGTATTTT. Its translation: CAIAGTSGSTDTQYF.

The chain links TRBV2 to TRBJ2-6; D not certain. V was shortened by 8 bases and J by 0 bases, with 8 bases between the two germline ends. CDR1 SNHLY and CDR2 FYNNEI come from the germline V gene. The CDR3 has 14 amino acids. CDR3 in amino acids: CASCFSSGANVLTF. In nucleotides, the CDR3 is TGTGCCAGCTGTTTCAGCTCTGGGGCCAACGTCCTGACTTTC.

This chain links TRBV9 with TRBJ1-3; 7 positions agree with TRBD1. Germline-derived CDR1 and CDR2 are SGDLS and YYNGEE. V lost 4 bases to trimming and J lost 0 bases; unmatched junction nucleotides: 7. The length of the CDR3 is 16 residues. The CDR3 DNA sequence: TGTGCCAGCAGCCCTAGGGACAGAGACTCTGGAAACACCATATATTTT. As protein: CASSPRDRDSGNTIYF.

The chain combines TRBV11-2 with TRBJ1-1; D unclear. The CDR3 loop spans 12 amino acids. V gave up 2 bases and J gave up 5 bases, with 6 bases separating them. CDR1 SGHAT and CDR2 FQNNGV come from the germline V gene. CDR3 DNA sequence: TGTGCCAGCAGCTTACGAGGGACTGAAGCTTTCTTT. Translated, it gives CASSLRGTEAFF.

This clone was observed a handful of times. The gene calls are TRBV7-2 and TRBJ2-7; 11 bases fit TRBD2. The V gene's germline CDR1 is SGHTA and CDR2 FQGNSA. This CDR3 contains 17 residues. Unmatched junction bases numbered 7, after V lost 1 base and J lost 2 bases. The CDR3 DNA follows: TGTGCCAGCAGCTTAGGAATCGGTAGCGGGAGGGCCTACGAGCAGTACTTC. Encoded protein: CASSLGIGSGRAYEQYF.

The chain links TRBV4-1 to TRBJ1-5, with D possibly matching TRBD1 (5 bases). In germline, CDR1 is MGHRA, CDR2 YSYEKL. Trimming took 4 bases from V and 3 from J, leaving 13 bases between them. The CDR3 covers 15 residues. CDR3: CASSLGRGPNQPQHF. In nucleotides, the CDR3 is TGCGCCAGCAGCCTGGGGAGGGGACCCAATCAGCCCCAGCATTTT.

This chain joins TRBV24-1 and TRBJ1-2; 7 bases map to TRBD1. The CDR3 consists of 15 residues. The V gene's germline CDR1 is KGHDR and CDR2 SFDVKD. With V trimmed by 3 bases and J by 3 bases, 6 bases remained unmatched. Here the CDR3 reads CATSDAETGDYGYTF. CDR3 nucleotides: TGTGCCACCAGTGATGCAGAAACAGGGGACTATGGCTACACCTTC.

V usage is TRBV4-3 and J usage is TRBJ1-2; a possible D gene is TRBD1 (6 bases). Germline V gene data show CDR1 as LGHNA and CDR2 as YSLEER. V was pared by 0 bases and J by 6 bases, with 14 bases between. The CDR3 sequence is 15 residues long. CDR3 sequence: CASSQDNRAKDGYTF. The CDR3 DNA reads as TGCGCCAGCAGCCAAGACAACAGGGCTAAAGATGGCTACACCTTC.

This clone was counted once. V gene TRBV18 combines with J gene TRBJ1-1; D gene ambiguous. The CDR3 has 14 residues. Germline assignment: CDR1 KGHSH and CDR2 LQKENI. V lost 5 bases and J 3 bases, leaving 13 bases between the germline ends. CDR3 residues: CASSARTEDTEAFF. DNA of the CDR3: TGTGCCAGCTCAGCGCGGACGGAGGACACTGAAGCTTTCTTT.

The chain joins TRBV7-2 to TRBJ2-7; 9 bases map to TRBD2. Per the germline V gene, CDR1 is SGHTA and CDR2 is FQGNSA. After removal of 2 bases from V and 2 bases from J, the junction contained 4 bases not matched to a gene. The CDR3 is made up of 15 amino acids. Written as DNA, the CDR3 is TGTGCCAGCAGCTTAAAGTCTAGCGGGGCCTACGAGCAGTACTTC. Its translation: CASSLKSSGAYEQYF. Full variable domain (rest looked up from reference TRBV7-2 and TRBJ2-7): GAGVSQSPSNKVTEKGKDVELRCDPISGHTALYWYRQSLGQGLEFLIYFQGNSAPDKSGLPSDRFSAERTGGSVSTLTIQRTQQEDSAVYLCASSLKSSGAYEQYFGPGTRLTVT.

A single count supports this clone. The chain joins TRBV3-1 (or the pseudogene TRBV3-2) to TRBJ2-1, with 13 bases aligning to TRBD2. This CDR3 spans 16 amino acids. V lost 2 bases to trimming and J lost 8 bases; unmatched junction nucleotides: 6. Looked up from germline, CDR1 is LGHDT and CDR2 is YNNKEL (reference sequence). CDR3 loop: CASSQRTSGSLDEQFF. The DNA for the CDR3 is TGTGCCAGCAGCCAACGGACTAGCGGGAGTTTGGATGAGCAGTTCTTC.

This clone was picked up a small number of times. The chain joins TRBV12-5 to TRBJ1-1, with D tentatively TRBD1 (5 bases). CDR3 length: 13 residues. Deletions cut 6 bases from V and 1 base from J, with 9 bases between. Looked up from germline, CDR1 is LGHNT and CDR2 is FRNRAP. The CDR3: CASGGTGNTEAFF. The CDR3 nucleotides read TGTGCTAGTGGGGGTACAGGGAACACTGAAGCTTTCTTT. Variable domain in full (rest from reference TRBV12-5 and TRBJ1-1): DARVTQTPRHKVTEMGQEVTMRCQPILGHNTVFWYRQTMMQGLELLAYFRNRAPLDDSGMPKDRFSAEMPDATLATLKIQPSEPRDSAVYFCASGGTGNTEAFFGQGTRLTVV.

This clone came up once. The genes are TRBV30 and TRBJ2-7; 8 bases are a match to TRBD1. Trimming removed 4 bases from V and 3 bases from J; junction bases left unmatched: 8. The CDR3 covers 14 residues. Germline CDR1 reads GTSNPN; CDR2 reads SVGIG (reference sequence). CDR3 loop: CAWITGTGLYEQYF. CDR3 DNA: TGTGCCTGGATTACCGGGACAGGCCTCTACGAGCAGTACTTC.

The rearrangement links TRBV12-5 to TRBJ2-2, with D tentatively TRBD2 (7 bases). The CDR3 covers 17 residues. V shed 0 bases and J shed 6 bases, with 17 bases lying between them. Germline CDR1 LGHNT, CDR2 FRNRAP. The DNA of the CDR3 is TGTGCTAGTGGTTTGGTAATTGGGGGGGCTTTCGCCGGGGAGCTGTTTTTT. This codes for CASGLVIGGAFAGELFF. The full variable domain, rest sourced from reference TRBV12-5 and TRBJ2-2, is DARVTQTPRHKVTEMGQEVTMRCQPILGHNTVFWYRQTMMQGLELLAYFRNRAPLDDSGMPKDRFSAEMPDATLATLKIQPSEPRDSAVYFCASGLVIGGAFAGELFFGEGSRLTVL.

This chain uses TRBV10-3 with TRBJ2-4; D may be TRBD2 (6 bases). V lost 11 bases and J lost 3, with 17 bases in between. The CDR3 runs 14 residues. Per the germline V gene, CDR1 is ENHRY and CDR2 is SYGVKD. CDR3 coding DNA: TGTGCCTCCTGGGGCGGGATTGGCAAAAACATTCAGTACTTC. Translating it yields CASWGGIGKNIQYF.

This clone was observed many times. This chain uses TRBV19 with TRBJ1-4; the D gene is possibly TRBD1 (5 bases). V shed 7 bases and J shed 0 bases, with 12 bases lying between them. The CDR3 is 15 residues long. Germline V gene data show CDR1 as LNHDA and CDR2 as SQIVND (reference sequence). CDR3 amino acids: CASTPGETTNEKLFF. CDR3 in DNA: TGTGCCAGTACCCCGGGGGAGACAACTAATGAAAAACTGTTTTTT. Variable domain in full (rest from reference TRBV19 and TRBJ1-4): DGGITQSPKYLFRKEGQNVTLSCEQNLNHDAMYWYRQDPGQGLRLIYYSQIVNDFQKGDIAEGYSVSREKKESFPLTVTSAQKNPTAFYLCASTPGETTNEKLFFGSGTQLSVL.

This chain connects TRBV4-1 to TRBJ2-7, with 13 bases that match TRBD2. There are 18 residues in the CDR3. V was pared by 0 bases and J by 2 bases, with 7 bases of the junction left unmatched. Germline CDR1 and CDR2: MGHRA and YSYEKL. CDR3 region: CASSQDYGTSGITYEQYF. CDR3 in DNA: TGCGCCAGCAGCCAAGATTATGGGACTAGCGGGATCACCTACGAGCAGTACTTC.

V gene TRBV7-2 combines with J gene TRBJ2-3, with D perhaps matching TRBD2 (6 bases). Trimming cost V 1 base and J 1 base, with 9 bases left between them. The CDR3 covers 15 residues. Germline V lookup: CDR1 SGHTA, CDR2 FQGNSA. CDR3 bases: TGTGCCAGCAGCTTAGTGCGGGGCCGCACAGATACGCAGTATTTT. Translation gives CASSLVRGRTDTQYF.

The CDR3 sequence is CASSLAPVRPRYGYTF. For the CDR3, the DNA is TGTGCCAGCAGCTTAGCACCGGTCCGACCTAGGTATGGCTACACCTTC. This chain joins TRBV7-2 and TRBJ1-2; D is uncertain. CDR3 length: 16 residues. With 0 bases removed from V and 5 bases from J, the gap between germline ends came to 16 bases. Germline CDR1 SGHTA, CDR2 FQGNSA.

The rearrangement uses TRBV18 and TRBJ1-6; D is ambiguous. This CDR3 region has 14 residues. Trimming stripped 5 bases from V and 6 bases from J, with 11 bases between. Germline lookup yields CDR1 KGHSH and CDR2 LQKENI. CDR3 region: CASSRDNGNSPLHF. CDR3 bases: TGTGCCAGCTCAAGAGACAACGGTAATTCACCCCTCCACTTT.

This clone appeared a single time. J is TRBJ1-2 and V is TRBV5-4; 10 bases map to TRBD1. Germline trimming cut 4 bases from V and 2 bases from J; bases unmatched to any gene: 2. The germline V gene has CDR1 SGHNT and CDR2 YYREEE (reference sequence). This CDR3 has 14 amino acids. The CDR3 region is CASSPDRGNYGYTF. In nucleotides, the CDR3 is TGTGCCAGCAGCCCGGACAGGGGGAACTATGGCTACACCTTC. The entire variable domain, with the rest obtained from reference TRBV5-4 and TRBJ1-2, is as follows: ETGVTQSPTHLIKTRGQQVTLRCSSQSGHNTVSWYQQALGQGPQFIFQYYREEENGRGNFPPRFSGLQFPNYSSELNVNALELDDSALYLCASSPDRGNYGYTFGSGTRLTVV.

V and J are TRBV27 and TRBJ2-7; TRBD1 aligns across 8 bases. CDR1 and CDR2 from the germline V gene are MNHEY and SMNVEV (reference sequence). CDR3 length equals 15 residues. The V and J ends lost 3 bases and 1 base, in that order; junction bases with no gene match: 5. CDR3: CASSFSGTGSYEQYF. In nucleotides, the CDR3 is TGTGCCAGCAGTTTCTCGGGGACAGGTTCCTACGAGCAGTACTTC.

The chain employs TRBV10-3 and TRBJ2-5, with unresolved D. The CDR3 loop spans 12 amino acids. Trimming shortened V by 6 bases and J by 1 base, and 6 bases separated the two germline ends. Germline V CDR1 and CDR2: ENHRY, SYGVKD. The CDR3 here is CAISEAQETQYF. For the CDR3, the DNA is TGTGCCATCAGCGAAGCCCAAGAGACCCAGTACTTC.

This clone appeared a single time. The chain is built from TRBV5-5 and TRBJ1-4; no reliable D call. The germline V gene encodes CDR1 SGHKS and CDR2 YYEKEE (reference sequence). V was clipped by 4 bases and J by 4 bases, with 11 bases between them. This CDR3 has 14 amino acids. The chain's CDR3 is CASSTRTINEKLFF. For the CDR3, the DNA is TGTGCCAGCAGCACTAGGACGATTAATGAAAAACTGTTTTTT.